This T cell receptor (beta chain) was observed in a study of T cells after yellow fever vaccination. Study in general: The fractions with low cell numbers were processed using SMART-Seq v4 Ultra Low Input.

Study-level findings and limits: A weaker but faster secondary response was observed, peaking on day 5 versus 15.

As concerns this clonotype: No antigen is known for it.

Trimming pared 11 bases from V and 7 bases from J, leaving 23 bases between. This CDR3 has 15 residues. Via MiXCR, TCRdb re-called the 5' RACE reads, giving one row per CDR3 protein. The table records about 400,000 distinct CDR3 sequences, 6.2% of them present only once. The sample in question was PBMCs, obtained 5 days after the yellow fever booster vaccination. This clonotype originated in a man aged 25 to 40 who received the YFV17D yellow fever vaccine. This sequence joins TRBV12-3 or TRBV12-4 and TRBJ2-2, with D possibly being TRBD2 (5 bases). Here the CDR3 reads CAAKIDSVGSGELFF. The CDR3 DNA is TGTGCCGCAAAGATAGATAGTGTGGGGAGCGGGGAGCTGTTTTTT.